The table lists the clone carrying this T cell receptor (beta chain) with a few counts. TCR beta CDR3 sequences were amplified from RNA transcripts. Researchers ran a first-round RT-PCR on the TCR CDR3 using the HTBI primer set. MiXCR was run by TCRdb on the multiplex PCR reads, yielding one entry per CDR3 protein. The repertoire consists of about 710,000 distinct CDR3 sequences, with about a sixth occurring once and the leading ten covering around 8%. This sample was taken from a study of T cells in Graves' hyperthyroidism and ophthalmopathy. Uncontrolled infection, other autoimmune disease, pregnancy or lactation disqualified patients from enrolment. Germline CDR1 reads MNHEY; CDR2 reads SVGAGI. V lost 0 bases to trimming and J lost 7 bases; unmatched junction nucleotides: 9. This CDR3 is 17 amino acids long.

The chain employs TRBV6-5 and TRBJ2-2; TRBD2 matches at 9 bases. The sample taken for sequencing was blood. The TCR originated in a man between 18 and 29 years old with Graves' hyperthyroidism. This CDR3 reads CASSYSRLAGGGGELFF. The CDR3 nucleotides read TGTGCCAGCAGTTACTCGAGGCTCGCGGGAGGGGGCGGGGAGCTGTTTTTT.